This T cell receptor beta chain was found in a study of blood T cell repertoires in COVID-19. Study background: Some COVID-19 samples were acute and others convalescent; all came from the United States, Italy and Spain. T cells, B-cell-depleted T cells, or PBMCs provided the cDNA or gDNA that served as material.

This CDR3 contains 15 residues. Germline CDR1 and CDR2: SEHNR and FQNEAQ (reference sequence). Between the trimmed V and J ends, which lost 5 bases and 8 bases, there was a span of 18 bases. Study processing details: Amplified reference gene primers provided the basis for estimating nucleated cell counts. Clones were read by immunoSEQ multiplex PCR, and TCRdb kept only the in-frame ones, dropping some. V, J and clone size reflect that table, while D and trimming were determined from the DNA. The sample holds around 130,000 clones; approximately 85% are singletons and the top ten take more than 3.5%. Sequenced material: peripheral blood. This TCR was recovered from a human donor in a cohort sampled during active COVID-19. The chain joins TRBV7-9 to TRBJ1-4; D possibly corresponds to TRBD1 (6 bases). CDR3 region: CASSRTRGDGEKLFF. Here the CDR3 DNA reads TGTGCCAGCAGCCGAACCAGGGGTGACGGGGAAAAACTGTTTTTT.